Listed below are T cell receptor beta chains from one sample, sequenced in a study of T cell responses to AZD1222 COVID-19 vaccine. Sequencing was performed with immunoSEQ multiplex PCR; in TCRdb, only in-frame clones are kept and a portion is missing. The table has approximately 110,000 clones, about nine tenths seen once. Sequencing used peripheral blood, obtained on day 0 of AZD1222 vaccination. These receptor sequences come from an adult in good health. CDR3s include the opening cysteine and the closing phenylalanine or tryptophan. D genes are given only for firm matches. Rows give clone size only sometimes, using once, few, many, or a class for an expanded clone.

abundance | j_gene | d_gene | v_gene | CDR3aa | CDR3nt
few | TRBJ1-1 | . | TRBV7-9 | CASSQPWAAGTEAFF | TGTGCCAGCAGCCAGCCGTGGGCCGCGGGGACTGAAGCTTTCTTT
few | TRBJ1-1 | . | TRBV6-5 | CASEIRGAEAFF | TGTGCCAGCGAGATCCGGGGGGCTGAAGCTTTCTTT
. | TRBJ2-7 | . | TRBV6-5 | CASSHRAHYEQYF | TGTGCCAGCAGTCACCGGGCTCACTACGAGCAGTACTTC
. | TRBJ2-5 | TRBD2 | TRBV7-9 | CASSLGSPGLVGTQYF | TGTGCCAGCAGCTTAGGGTCACCGGGACTAGTGGGGACCCAGTACTTC
. | TRBJ2-2 | . | TRBV18 | CASSPKNTGELFF | TGTGCCAGCTCACCAAAGAACACCGGGGAGCTGTTTTTT
. | TRBJ1-3 | . | TRBV7-8 | CASSPSPSSGNTIYF | TGTGCCAGCAGCCCCTCACCTAGCTCTGGAAACACCATATATTTT
. | TRBJ2-1 | TRBD1 | TRBV5-5 | CASSSHRGFLYNEQFF | TGTGCCAGCAGTTCCCACAGGGGGTTCCTTTACAATGAGCAGTTCTTC
. | TRBJ2-5 | TRBD2 | TRBV7-2 | CASSPPGLAGGWTQYF | TGTGCCAGCAGCCCGCCGGGACTAGCGGGGGGATGGACCCAGTACTTC
. | TRBJ1-1 | . | TRBV7-3 | CASSLSGITNLNTEAFF | TGTGCCAGCAGCTTATCAGGGATTACTAATCTGAACACTGAAGCTTTCTTT
. | TRBJ2-3 | . | TRBV7-9 | CASSLASTDTQYF | TGTGCCAGCAGCTTAGCTAGCACAGATACGCAGTATTTT
. | TRBJ2-2 | . | TRBV10-3 | CAIRSWQGRTGELFF | TGTGCCATCAGGAGTTGGCAGGGTAGAACCGGGGAGCTGTTTTTT
once | TRBJ2-2 | . | TRBV4-3 | CASSPRISPGSTGELFF | TGCGCCAGCAGTCCAAGAATCTCTCCGGGGAGCACCGGGGAGCTGTTTTTT
once | TRBJ1-5 | . | TRBV12-3/TRBV12-4 | CASSLVGDQPQHF | TGTGCCAGCAGTTTAGTGGGAGATCAGCCCCAGCATTTT
. | TRBJ1-6 | . | TRBV5-6 | CASTREGRYNSPLHF | TGTGCCAGCACTAGAGAGGGGAGATATAATTCACCCCTCCACTTT
. | TRBJ1-5 | . | TRBV6-6 | CASSLRNSPQHF | TGTGCCAGCAGTTTAAGGAACAGCCCCCAGCATTTT
. | TRBJ2-5 | . | TRBV5-1 | CASSSEQETQYF | TGCGCCAGCAGCTCGGAACAAGAGACCCAGTACTTC
. | TRBJ1-4 | TRBD1 | TRBV5-1 | CASSQGQVDEKLFF | TGCGCCAGCAGCCAGGGACAGGTAGATGAAAAACTGTTTTTT
. | TRBJ1-2 | . | TRBV6-5 | CASRQGNYGYTF | TGTGCCAGCAGACAGGGTAACTATGGCTACACCTTC
. | TRBJ1-6 | . | TRBV7-2 | CASSLSSSYNSPLHF | TGTGCCAGCAGCTTATCGAGCTCCTATAATTCACCCCTCCACTTT
. | TRBJ1-1 | . | TRBV5-1 | CASSLALRGTEAFF | TGCGCCAGCAGCTTGGCTCTACGAGGGACTGAAGCTTTCTTT
. | TRBJ2-5 | TRBD2 | TRBV20-1 | CSASSGRGGLETQYF | TGCAGTGCTAGTTCAGGGCGGGGGGGCCTGGAGACCCAGTACTTC
. | TRBJ1-3 | TRBD1 | TRBV19 | CASSTGTGGYGNTIYF | TGTGCCAGTAGTACCGGGACAGGGGGTTATGGAAACACCATATATTTT
. | TRBJ2-1 | TRBD2 | TRBV7-8 | CASSQSGASVNEQFF | TGTGCCAGCAGCCAAAGCGGGGCTAGCGTCAATGAGCAGTTCTTC
. | TRBJ2-6 | TRBD1 | TRBV6-4 | CASGTGGANVLTF | TGTGCCAGCGGGACAGGTGGGGCCAACGTCCTGACTTTC
. | TRBJ2-5 | TRBD2 | TRBV4-3 | CASSQGLAGGRETQYF | TGCGCCAGCAGCCAAGGACTAGCGGGGGGAAGGGAGACCCAGTACTTC
. | TRBJ1-2 | . | TRBV6-2/TRBV6-3 | CASSYWGDYGYTF | TGTGCCAGCAGTTATTGGGGCGACTATGGCTACACCTTC
once | TRBJ1-6 | . | TRBV25-1 | CASSESQDSPLHF | TGTGCCAGCAGTGAATCCCAAGATTCACCCCTCCACTTT
. | TRBJ1-1 | TRBD1 | TRBV6-4 | CATTGRFPMRTEAFF | TGTGCCACGACAGGGCGGTTCCCCATGAGGACTGAAGCTTTCTTT
. | TRBJ1-1 | . | TRBV14 | CASSQDLISFNTEAFF | TGTGCCAGCAGCCAAGATCTAATCAGTTTTAACACTGAAGCTTTCTTT
. | TRBJ1-5 | . | TRBV7-9 | CASSTTGTSQHF | TGTGCCAGCAGCACTACAGGGACGTCCCAGCATTTT
. | TRBJ1-3 | TRBD1 | TRBV7-9 | CASSLQGAFGNTIYF | TGTGCCAGCAGCCTACAGGGGGCTTTTGGAAACACCATATATTTT
. | TRBJ2-3 | . | TRBV4-1 | CASSQDLGGGHTDTQYF | TGCGCCAGCAGCCAAGATTTGGGGGGGGGCCACACAGATACGCAGTATTTT
. | TRBJ1-3 | TRBD1 | TRBV3-1/TRBV3-2 | CASSQTTGVGNTIYF | TGTGCCAGCAGCCAGACGACAGGGGTTGGAAACACCATATATTTT
. | TRBJ1-1 | TRBD1 | TRBV29-1 | CSVVRQGATEAFF | TGCAGCGTTGTCAGGCAGGGGGCCACTGAAGCTTTCTTT
once | TRBJ1-2 | TRBD1 | TRBV27 | CASSRTGGYYGYTF | TGTGCCAGCAGCCGGACAGGGGGCTACTATGGCTACACCTTC
. | TRBJ1-2 | . | TRBV7-2 | CASSLGQLYGYTF | TGTGCCAGCAGCTTAGGACAGCTATACGGCTACACCTTC
. | TRBJ1-3 | . | TRBV10-3 | CAIRQPSGNTIYF | TGTGCCATCCGACAGCCATCTGGAAACACCATATATTTT
. | TRBJ2-7 | TRBD1 | TRBV19 | CASQGDTSPVEQYF | TGTGCCAGTCAGGGGGACACCTCTCCTGTCGAGCAGTACTTC
. | TRBJ2-5 | . | TRBV15 | CATSRPGDWQETQYF | TGTGCCACCAGCAGACCCGGGGACTGGCAAGAGACCCAGTACTTC
. | TRBJ1-1 | . | TRBV28 | CASSPRQSNTEAFF | TGTGCCAGCAGTCCGCGACAGTCGAACACTGAAGCTTTCTTT
. | TRBJ2-7 | TRBD1 | TRBV7-8 | CASSLDGRQGAYEQYF | TGTGCCAGCAGCTTAGATGGGCGACAGGGAGCCTACGAGCAGTACTTC
. | TRBJ1-3 | . | TRBV28 | CASSFPGGDTIYF | TGTGCCAGCAGTTTTCCGGGGGGAGACACCATATATTTT
. | TRBJ2-7 | . | TRBV20-1 | CSARAPEQYF | TGCAGTGCTAGAGCACCGGAGCAGTACTTC
. | TRBJ2-3 | TRBD2 | TRBV6-5 | CASSKGLVGDTQYF | TGTGCCAGCAGCAAAGGACTAGTAGGAGATACGCAGTATTTT
once | TRBJ2-3 | TRBD1 | TRBV6-6 | CASGRGTGATDTQYF | TGTGCCAGTGGTCGCGGGACAGGGGCGACAGATACGCAGTATTTT
. | TRBJ1-6 | . | TRBV7-2 | CASRLGQLDSPLHF | TGTGCCAGCAGACTTGGACAGCTGGATTCACCCCTCCACTTT
. | TRBJ1-2 | . | TRBV12-3/TRBV12-4 | CASSPDGGGYTF | TGTGCCAGCAGCCCGGACGGAGGAGGCTACACCTTC
. | TRBJ2-3 | . | TRBV19 | CASSKQDSTDTQYF | TGTGCCAGTAGTAAGCAGGACAGCACAGATACGCAGTATTTT
many | TRBJ1-6 | . | TRBV10-3 | CAISTRDTDSPLHF | TGTGCCATCAGTACCCGGGACACAGATTCACCCCTCCACTTT
. | TRBJ1-1 | . | TRBV5-5 | CASSLVPNANTEAFF | TGTGCCAGCAGCTTGGTACCAAATGCTAACACTGAAGCTTTCTTT
. | TRBJ1-1 | . | TRBV7-9 | CASSLAGNHEAFF | TGTGCCAGCAGCTTAGCAGGGAACCATGAAGCTTTCTTT
once | TRBJ2-4 | TRBD1 | TRBV11-2 | CASSFNRGIVKNIQYF | TGTGCCAGCAGCTTCAACAGGGGGATTGTCAAAAACATTCAGTACTTC
. | TRBJ2-1 | . | TRBV14 | CASSQDFRQGGYNEQFF | TGTGCCAGCAGCCAAGATTTTAGGCAGGGCGGCTACAATGAGCAGTTCTTC